What follows is one TCR beta chain and its context. Its antigen is unidentified. The table came from immunoSEQ multiplex PCR; TCRdb's copy has only in-frame clones and leaves some out. The repertoire consists of 100,000 to 150,000 clones, with approximately 91% occurring once and the leading ten covering 1.1%. This entry is derived from a study of T cell responses to AZD1222 COVID-19 vaccine. The study, taken as a whole, reports: A rise in Spike-specific TCR breadth and depth followed two AZD1222 doses. Donors in the cohort were predominantly white British and more often female, and clonal diversity was possibly underestimated.

CDR3 size: 12 residues. CDR1 is SQVTM, CDR2 ANQGSEA, per germline. With 4 bases removed from V and 9 bases from J, the gap between germline ends came to 13 bases. This material consisted of peripheral blood, taken 28 days after the second AZD1222 dose. This sequence was found in an adult who received the AZD1222 COVID-19 vaccine. This chain links TRBV29-1 with TRBJ2-1; D gene uncertain. CDR3 nucleotides: TGCAGCGTTGCCCTAGTGTACGGTGAGCAGTTCTTC. Protein product: CSVALVYGEQFF.